These 2 T cell receptor beta chains originate from one sample sequenced in a study of T cells in Graves' hyperthyroidism and ophthalmopathy. TCR beta CDR3 region amplification was performed from RNA transcripts. The primer set for the first-round RT-PCR of the TCR CDR3 was HTBI. Via MiXCR, TCRdb re-called the multiplex PCR reads, giving one row per CDR3 protein. The data contain 500,000 to 700,000 distinct CDR3 sequences, around 15% of them seen just once; the ten biggest clones take up roughly 18%. The material sequenced was blood. The source is a woman between 18 and 30 years old with Graves' hyperthyroidism.

This clonotype has a count of ten or more. V gene TRBV15 combines with J gene TRBJ2-1; the D is unclear. The CDR3 totals 15 residues. The germline V gene encodes CDR1 LNHNV and CDR2 YYDKDF (reference sequence). The ends were cut back, 1 base at V and 7 bases at J, with 14 bases in the middle. In nucleotides, the CDR3 is TGTGCCACCAGCAGAGGTTTCGGGCCTCGGAATGAGCAGTTCTTC. This sequence encodes CATSRGFGPRNEQFF.

This chain links TRBV12-3 or TRBV12-4 with TRBJ2-4, with 7 positions matching TRBD1. CDR3 length equals 13 residues. V lost 5 bases, J lost 8 bases, and 6 bases stayed unmatched. Written as DNA, the CDR3 is TGTGCCAGCAGTATAACAGGGGTAGACATTCAGTACTTC. Its protein product is CASSITGVDIQYF.